Below are 30 T cell receptor beta chains sequenced from a single sample in a study of T cell responses to AZD1222 COVID-19 vaccine. Here immunoSEQ multiplex PCR was the method, and the copy in TCRdb shows in-frame clones only, minus some. The data show approximately 100,000 clones, approximately 89% seen once. The source material was peripheral blood, sampled on day 0 of AZD1222 vaccination. These receptors came from an adult in good health.

The chain recombines TRBV2 with TRBJ1-2; D ambiguous. The CDR3 length is 12 residues. V was shortened by 4 bases and J by 8 bases, with 11 bases between the two germline ends. CDR1 and CDR2 from the germline V gene are SNHLY and FYNNEI. The CDR3 DNA sequence: TGTGCCAGCAGTGGAACCGATAACGGCTACACCTTC. Encoded protein: CASSGTDNGYTF.

The chain joins TRBV7-3 to TRBJ2-4; TRBD1 matches at 9 bases. CDR1 and CDR2 from the germline V gene are SGHTA and FQGTGA. The CDR3 covers 16 residues. J lost 3 bases, V lost 6 bases, and 9 bases had no gene match. In nucleotides, the CDR3 is TGTGCCAGCAGTCCAACCGGGACAGGGCTCAAAAACATTCAGTACTTC. Translating gives CASSPTGTGLKNIQYF.

The genes are TRBV6-5 and TRBJ2-5, with TRBD1 identical over 8 bases. Germline assignment: CDR1 MNHEY and CDR2 SVGAGI. The CDR3 extends over 14 amino acids. V dropped 6 bases and J dropped 6; count of bases not matched to a gene: 9. CDR3 DNA sequence: TGTGCCAGCAGGCCCACAGGGGGAGGAAAGACCCAGTACTTC. Translating gives CASRPTGGGKTQYF.

The J gene is TRBJ2-2, the V gene TRBV19; no firm D call. This CDR3 is built from 13 residues. CDR1 is LNHDA, CDR2 SQIVND, per germline (reference sequence). V dropped 6 bases and J dropped 6 bases, with 11 bases sitting between them. CDR3 region: CASRTVRAGELFF. CDR3 DNA sequence: TGTGCCAGTAGAACCGTCCGTGCCGGGGAGCTGTTTTTT.

The genes are TRBV4-2 and TRBJ1-5; D possibly corresponds to TRBD1 (5 bases). The CDR3 extends over 15 amino acids. In germline, CDR1 is LGHNA, CDR2 YNFKEQ. The V end was cut by 4 bases, the J end by 5 bases, with 15 bases between. CDR3 DNA sequence: TGTGCCAGCAGCCCCCTGGGGGGGGACCATCAGCCCCAGCATTTT. It specifies CASSPLGGDHQPQHF.

The chain is built from TRBV9 and TRBJ2-7, with D tentatively TRBD1 (6 bases). This CDR3 comprises 17 residues. From germline, CDR1 is SGDLS and CDR2 YYNGEE. V shed 0 bases and J shed 2 bases, with 18 bases lying between them. The CDR3: CASSVDPLGTITYEQYF. The CDR3 DNA reads as TGTGCCAGCAGCGTAGATCCCCTCGGGACAATCACCTACGAGCAGTACTTC.

This chain links TRBV27 with TRBJ2-2; D might be TRBD2 (6 bases). Germline V lookup: CDR1 MNHEY, CDR2 SMNVEV (reference sequence). V was clipped by 6 bases and J by 4 bases, with 9 bases between them. The CDR3 has 13 amino acids. The CDR3 loop is CASRGLGTGELFF. CDR3 bases: TGTGCCAGCAGGGGACTGGGCACCGGGGAGCTGTTTTTT.

The chain has TRBV6-2 or TRBV6-3 and TRBJ1-2; D not resolved. V gave up 2 bases and J gave up 2 bases, with 15 bases separating them. Germline-derived CDR1 and CDR2 are MNHEY and SVGEGT. The CDR3 is 16 residues long. Here the CDR3 reads CASSYVRSGRNYGYTF. The CDR3, as DNA: TGTGCCAGCAGTTACGTAAGAAGTGGCAGGAACTATGGCTACACCTTC.

This chain links TRBV6-1 with TRBJ1-2, with D unclear. Per germline, CDR1 MNHNS and CDR2 SASEGT. Trimming removed 2 bases from V and 8 bases from J, with 12 bases in between. CDR3 length: 13 residues. The CDR3 coding sequence is TGTGCCAGCAGTGAACGGGGAATGCGGGGCTACACCTTC. Its translation is CASSERGMRGYTF.

The chain joins TRBV3-1 (or the pseudogene TRBV3-2) to TRBJ2-3; D unclear. The CDR3 is 12 amino acids. CDR1 and CDR2 from the germline V gene are LGHDT and YNNKEL (reference sequence). The V end lost 4 bases, the J end lost 10 bases, and 12 bases lay between the germline ends. The DNA of the CDR3 is TGTGCCAGCAGCCCACGGCCATCAGCGCAGTATTTT. Encoded protein: CASSPRPSAQYF.

V gene TRBV24-1 combines with J gene TRBJ2-7; no clear D. This CDR3 has 15 residues. Trimming took 3 bases from V and 0 from J, leaving 11 bases between them. Germline CDR1 is KGHDR and CDR2 is SFDVKD. The CDR3, as DNA: TGTGCCACCAGTGATCCCTCTAGACCCTCCTACGAGCAGTACTTC. Translating gives CATSDPSRPSYEQYF.

The chain employs TRBV9 and TRBJ2-1; 8 positions agree with TRBD2. From germline, CDR1 is SGDLS and CDR2 YYNGEE. The CDR3 sequence is 14 residues long. Trimming removed 6 bases from V and 9 bases from J; junction bases left unmatched: 11. DNA for the CDR3: TGTGCCAGCACCGAGACGGGGGGGGCCGGTGAGCAGTTCTTC. Protein sequence: CASTETGGAGEQFF. Together with reference TRBV9 and TRBJ2-1, the CDR3 gives the full variable domain: DSGVTQTPKHLITATGQRVTLRCSPRSGDLSVYWYQQSLDQGLQFLIQYYNGEERAKGNILERFSAQQFPDLHSELNLSSLELGDSALYFCASTETGGAGEQFFGPGTRLTVL.

The V gene is TRBV11-2, the J gene TRBJ1-3, with TRBD1 as a possible D gene (6 bases). The ends were cut back, 1 base at V and 4 bases at J, with 23 bases in the middle. CDR1 is SGHAT and CDR2 is FQNNGV in the germline V gene. This CDR3 comprises 19 residues. CDR3 sequence (DNA): TGTGCCAGCAGCTTAGCCAGGGGAATATCGTCAAGTGTGGGAAACACCATATATTTT. As protein: CASSLARGISSSVGNTIYF.

The rearrangement links TRBV19 to TRBJ1-1, with 9 bases aligning to TRBD1. The CDR3 is 14 residues long. The trim removed 5 bases at V and 4 bases at J, leaving 5 bases unmatched. CDR1 and CDR2 from the germline V gene are LNHDA and SQIVND (reference sequence). In DNA, the CDR3 is TGTGCCAGTAGTGCGGACAGGGGAGGCACTGAAGCTTTCTTT. Protein sequence: CASSADRGGTEAFF.

This clone turned up a few times. The chain is built from TRBV6-5 and TRBJ2-7; perhaps D is TRBD1 or TRBD2 (5 bases each). The germline V and J ends were trimmed by 6 bases and 1 base, with 13 bases remaining between them. Germline CDR1 reads MNHEY; CDR2 reads SVGAGI. The CDR3 is 14 amino acids. CDR3 in DNA: TGTGCCAGCAGGGAGGATGGGGGTTCCTACGAGCAGTACTTC. Translated, it gives CASREDGGSYEQYF.

The CDR3 loop reads CASSLAALPGGARDTQYF. The CDR3 coding sequence is TGTGCCAGCAGCTTGGCCGCACTTCCGGGGGGCGCGAGAGATACGCAGTATTTT. This chain joins TRBV5-5 and TRBJ2-3, with TRBD2 as a possible D gene (7 bases). CDR1 and CDR2 from the germline V gene are SGHKS and YYEKEE (reference sequence). Trimming removed 0 bases from V and 5 bases from J, with 22 bases in between. The CDR3 contains 18 residues. Full variable domain (missing parts from reference TRBV5-5 and TRBJ2-3): DAGVTQSPTHLIKTRGQQVTLRCSPISGHKSVSWYQQVLGQGPQFIFQYYEKEERGRGNFPDRFSARQFPNYSSELNVNALLLGDSALYLCASSLAALPGGARDTQYFGPGTRLTVL.

The J gene is TRBJ2-2, the V gene TRBV7-7, with D perhaps matching TRBD2 (5 bases). Trimming took off 5 bases at V and 0 bases at J, with 13 bases between the two ends. The CDR3 covers 16 residues. The germline V gene has CDR1 SSHAT and CDR2 FNYEAQ (reference sequence). CDR3 loop: CASSPRTGANTGELFF. The CDR3 coding sequence is TGTGCCAGCAGCCCGAGGACCGGGGCGAACACCGGGGAGCTGTTTTTT.

This sequence joins TRBV7-9 and TRBJ1-2; D uncertain. CDR1 SEHNR and CDR2 FQNEAQ come from the germline V gene (reference sequence). The CDR3 is 11 residues long. V lost 5 bases and J lost 10, with 11 bases in between. CDR3 bases: TGTGCCAGCAGCCCCGGTTCGATCTACACCTTC. This codes for CASSPGSIYTF.

The chain is built from TRBV11-2 and TRBJ2-2; D might be TRBD2 (6 bases). The CDR3 contains 15 residues. With 5 bases removed from V and 5 bases from J, the gap between germline ends came to 15 bases. CDR1 and CDR2 from the germline V gene are SGHAT and FQNNGV. The CDR3 reads CASSNIARGTGELFF. CDR3 nucleotide sequence: TGTGCCAGCAGCAATATTGCGCGGGGAACCGGGGAGCTGTTTTTT.

The rearrangement uses TRBV4-3 and TRBJ1-6; D is perhaps TRBD1 (5 bases). V was cut by 0 bases and J by 7 bases, with 13 bases left in between. This CDR3 contains 16 residues. The germline V gene has CDR1 LGHNA and CDR2 YSLEER. This CDR3 is CASSQDRNGGNSPLHF. The CDR3 DNA follows: TGCGCCAGCAGCCAAGACCGCAACGGGGGAAATTCACCCCTCCACTTT.

CDR3 region: CASSEGRGSGNTIYF. The CDR3 DNA reads TGTGCCAGCAGTGAGGGCAGGGGGTCCGGAAACACCATATATTTT. This chain links TRBV2 with TRBJ1-3; 7 bases are shared with TRBD1. J gave up 4 bases and V 3 bases, and 6 bases lay outside the gene matches. The CDR3 is 15 residues long. The V gene's germline CDR1 is SNHLY and CDR2 FYNNEI.

This chain uses TRBV3-1 (or the pseudogene TRBV3-2) with TRBJ1-4; D gene ambiguous. Trimming shortened V by 1 base and J by 0 bases, and 9 bases separated the two germline ends. Germline lookup yields CDR1 LGHDT and CDR2 YNNKEL (reference sequence). This CDR3 has 16 amino acids. This chain's CDR3 is CASSQGPITTNEKLFF. Written as DNA, the CDR3 is TGTGCCAGCAGCCAAGGCCCCATTACAACTAATGAAAAACTGTTTTTT.

This clone was seen a single time. The rearrangement links TRBV5-1 to TRBJ2-2; 15 nucleotides line up with TRBD2. With 3 bases clipped from V and 5 bases from J, the junction kept 2 bases outside the gene matches. The CDR3 consists of 16 residues. Germline V gives CDR1 SGHRS, CDR2 YFSETQ. The CDR3 DNA is TGCGCCAGCAGCTCCGGACTAGCGGGGGGGACCGGGGAGCTGTTTTTT. This sequence encodes CASSSGLAGGTGELFF.

The chain carries TRBV11-2 and TRBJ1-6; no definite D call. Germline V gene data show CDR1 as SGHAT and CDR2 as FQNNGV. V lost 3 bases, J lost 6 bases, and 12 bases lay in between. The CDR3 spans 15 residues. The CDR3 coding sequence is TGTGCCAGCAGCTTCTTGACTGGGGTTAATTCACCCCTCCACTTT. Amino acid sequence: CASSFLTGVNSPLHF.

The V call is TRBV5-1, the J call TRBJ1-6, with TRBD1 as a possible D gene (6 bases). Germline V gene data show CDR1 as SGHRS and CDR2 as YFSETQ. Trimming stripped 3 bases from V and 2 bases from J, with 9 bases between. There are 15 residues in the CDR3. CDR3 nucleotides: TGCGCCAGCAGCTCTACAGGGCCCTATAATTCACCCCTCCACTTT. Its protein product is CASSSTGPYNSPLHF.

This clone has just a few counts. The rearrangement joins TRBV27 to TRBJ1-5; no clear D. The CDR3 runs to 13 residues. V was shortened by 6 bases and J by 6 bases, with 12 bases between the two germline ends. CDR1 and CDR2 (germline): MNHEY, SMNVEV (reference sequence). The CDR3 loop is CASRPGEAQPQHF. CDR3 coding DNA: TGTGCCAGCAGACCTGGAGAGGCTCAGCCCCAGCATTTT.

Within the sample, this clone is medium-sized. CDR3 protein: CASSPTLSSGGKRETQYF. CDR3 in DNA: TGTGCCAGCTCACCGACCTTGAGCAGCGGGGGAAAACGAGAGACCCAGTACTTC. This rearrangement joins TRBV18 to TRBJ2-5; 8 nucleotides match TRBD2. Unmatched junction bases numbered 16, after V lost 3 bases and J lost 4 bases. The germline gives CDR1 KGHSH, CDR2 LQKENI. The CDR3 runs 18 residues.

This clone was detected a few times. The genes are TRBV5-6 and TRBJ2-7; D is perhaps TRBD1 or TRBD2 (6 bases each). The germline V and J ends were trimmed by 0 bases and 4 bases, with 14 bases remaining between them. The CDR3 is made up of 15 amino acids. Germline V gene data show CDR1 as SGHDT and CDR2 as YYEEEE. CDR3 protein: CASSLAFGGRYEQYF. In nucleotides, the CDR3 is TGTGCCAGCAGCTTGGCCTTTGGGGGGCGGTACGAGCAGTACTTC. The variable domain in full, with the rest retrieved from reference TRBV5-6 and TRBJ2-7, is DAGVTQSPTHLIKTRGQQVTLRCSPKSGHDTVSWYQQALGQGPQFIFQYYEEEERQRGNFPDRFSGHQFPNYSSELNVNALLLGDSALYLCASSLAFGGRYEQYFGPGTRLTVT.

This clone is a singleton in its sample. This CDR3 is CATSEDATPYGYTF. The CDR3 coding sequence is TGTGCCACCAGTGAGGACGCTACACCCTATGGCTACACCTTC. The rearrangement joins TRBV24-1 to TRBJ1-2; D is unresolved. This CDR3 is 14 amino acids long. From germline, CDR1 is KGHDR and CDR2 SFDVKD. V was pared by 4 bases and J by 4 bases, with 12 bases between.

This rearrangement joins TRBV6-1 to TRBJ1-1; D gene ambiguous. V was trimmed by 2 bases and J by 11 bases, leaving 12 bases between them. This CDR3 spans 12 amino acids. From germline, CDR1 is MNHNS and CDR2 SASEGT. In DNA, the CDR3 is TGTGCCAGCAGTGAAATTGGGATCATGGCTTTCTTT. Its protein product is CASSEIGIMAFF.